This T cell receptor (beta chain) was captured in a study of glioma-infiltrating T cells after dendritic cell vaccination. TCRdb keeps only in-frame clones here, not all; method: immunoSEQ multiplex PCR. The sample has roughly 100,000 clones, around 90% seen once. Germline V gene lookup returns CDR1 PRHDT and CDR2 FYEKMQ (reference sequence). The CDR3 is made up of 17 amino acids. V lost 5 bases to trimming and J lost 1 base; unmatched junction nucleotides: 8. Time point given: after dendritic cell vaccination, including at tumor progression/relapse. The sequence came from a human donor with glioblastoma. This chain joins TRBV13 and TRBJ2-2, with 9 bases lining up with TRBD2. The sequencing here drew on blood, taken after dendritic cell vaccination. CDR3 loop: CASSPRGAGGNTGELFF. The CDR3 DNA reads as TGTGCCAGCAGCCCCCGTGGAGCGGGGGGGAACACCGGGGAGCTGTTTTTT.